These T cell receptor beta chains were read from a single sample in a study of identical twins. TCRdb itself ran the 5' RACE reads through MiXCR, one entry per CDR3 protein. The sample has 200,000 to 250,000 distinct CDR3 sequences; 5.5% to 7.5% are singletons. The same data also went into a second study, on T cells expressing NK-cell markers.

Specimen: CD8+ T cells sorted from blood. These receptors were collected from a woman between 18 and 29 years old in good health. Each CDR3 is given with its conserved first and last residue. Fields, in order: clone size, J gene, V gene, D gene, CDR3 protein, CDR3 DNA. A D gene is named only where the DNA matches it firmly. Clone size is stated in some rows and not others, as once, few, many or a class when expanded.

clone_size: few
j_call: TRBJ2-3
v_call: TRBV19
d_call: .
cdr3_aa: CASSIDLGGTADTQYF
cdr3_nt: TGTGCCAGTAGTATAGATCTGGGCGGCACGGCGGATACGCAGTATTTT

clone_size: many
j_call: TRBJ2-7
v_call: TRBV3-1
d_call: TRBD1
cdr3_aa: CASSQDRQGAYEQYF
cdr3_nt: TGTGCCAGCAGCCAAGATCGCCAGGGGGCCTACGAGCAGTACTTC

clone_size: few
j_call: TRBJ2-7
v_call: TRBV19
d_call: .
cdr3_aa: CASSINPRVEQYF
cdr3_nt: TGTGCCAGTAGTATAAACCCCCGAGTTGAGCAGTACTTC

clone_size: many
j_call: TRBJ2-5
v_call: TRBV24-1
d_call: .
cdr3_aa: CATTRGRGQWETQYF
cdr3_nt: TGTGCCACCACCCGGGGCCGGGGGCAGTGGGAGACCCAGTACTTC

clone_size: many
j_call: TRBJ1-5
v_call: TRBV15
d_call: .
cdr3_aa: CATSREGLSRPQHF
cdr3_nt: TGTGCCACCAGCAGAGAAGGGTTATCCCGGCCCCAGCATTTT

clone_size: many
j_call: TRBJ2-7
v_call: TRBV29-1
d_call: .
cdr3_aa: CSVEEWDPYEQYF
cdr3_nt: TGCAGCGTTGAAGAATGGGATCCCTACGAGCAGTACTTC

clone_size: few
j_call: TRBJ1-2
v_call: TRBV14
d_call: .
cdr3_aa: CASPFRTGDGGYTF
cdr3_nt: TGTGCCAGCCCATTTAGGACTGGAGATGGCGGCTACACCTTC

clone_size: few
j_call: TRBJ1-6
v_call: TRBV20-1
d_call: .
cdr3_aa: CSARDRRGDLEDSPLHF
cdr3_nt: TGCAGTGCTAGAGATCGGAGAGGGGATTTGGAGGATTCACCCCTCCACTTT

clone_size: .
j_call: TRBJ1-1
v_call: TRBV3-1
d_call: TRBD1
cdr3_aa: CASSQGSRGREVAEAFF
cdr3_nt: TGTGCCAGCAGCCAAGGCTCCAGGGGGCGCGAGGTCGCTGAAGCTTTCTTT

clone_size: few
j_call: TRBJ2-7
v_call: TRBV2
d_call: .
cdr3_aa: CASSDSVGAYEQYF
cdr3_nt: TGTGCCAGCAGTGATAGCGTTGGGGCCTACGAGCAGTACTTC

clone_size: few
j_call: TRBJ2-1
v_call: TRBV10-3
d_call: TRBD1
cdr3_aa: CAISESRGNRGEQFF
cdr3_nt: TGTGCCATCAGTGAGAGCAGGGGGAATAGGGGAGAGCAGTTCTTC

clone_size: .
j_call: TRBJ1-3
v_call: TRBV12-3/TRBV12-4
d_call: .
cdr3_aa: CASSPGRSGNTIYF
cdr3_nt: TGTGCCAGCAGCCCCGGGAGATCTGGAAACACCATATATTTT

clone_size: many
j_call: TRBJ2-1
v_call: TRBV27
d_call: TRBD2
cdr3_aa: CASSVRGGYLPTEQFF
cdr3_nt: TGTGCCAGCAGTGTCCGGGGGGGATATCTTCCCACTGAGCAGTTCTTC

clone_size: many
j_call: TRBJ2-7
v_call: TRBV5-1
d_call: .
cdr3_aa: CASSLVADYEQYF
cdr3_nt: TGCGCCAGCAGCTTGGTGGCAGACTACGAGCAGTACTTC